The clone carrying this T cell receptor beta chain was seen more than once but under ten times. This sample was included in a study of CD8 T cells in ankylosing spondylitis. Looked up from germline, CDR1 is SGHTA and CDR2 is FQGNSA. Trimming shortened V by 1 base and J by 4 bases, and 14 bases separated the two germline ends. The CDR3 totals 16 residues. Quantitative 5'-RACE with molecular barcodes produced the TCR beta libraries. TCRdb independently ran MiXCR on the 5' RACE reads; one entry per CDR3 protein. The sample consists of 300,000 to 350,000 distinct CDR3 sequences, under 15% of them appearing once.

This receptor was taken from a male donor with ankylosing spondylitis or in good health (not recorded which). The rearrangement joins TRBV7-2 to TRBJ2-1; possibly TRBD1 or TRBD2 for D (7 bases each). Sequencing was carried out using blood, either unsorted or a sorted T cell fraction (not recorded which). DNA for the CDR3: TGTGCCAGCAGCTTAGAGGGCAGGGGGGGATACAATGAGCAGTTCTTC. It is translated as CASSLEGRGGYNEQFF.